This TCR gamma chain comes out of a study of γδ T cells in repeated Plasmodium falciparum infection. At the level of the study: Over about 640 days, donors received four mosquito-bite P. falciparum NF54 infections.

Gammadelta T cells were flow-sorted from PBMC into Vgamma9/Vdelta2+ and Vdelta2-negative populations for bulk analysis. TRG and TRD sequences were obtained from every sorted gammadelta sample. TCRdb re-analyzed the multiplex PCR reads via CATT. The data show 25,000 to 35,000 gamma-chain clones, approximately 1.5% seen once. In its sample, this clone was seen many times. The same CDR3 is also encoded by other DNA sequences in this sample. Germline lookup yields CDR1 EGSTGY and CDR2 YDSYTSSV. With 1 base clipped from V and 4 bases from J, the junction kept 0 bases outside the gene matches. This CDR3 contains 13 residues.

The rearrangement uses TRGV4 and TRGJP1. This clonotype was sampled from a pool of human donors (malaria-infected and uninfected, not separated). Material: gamma-delta T cells from blood. CDR3 in amino acids: CATWDGTGWFKIF. As DNA, the CDR3 is TGTGCCACCTGGGATGGCACTGGTTGGTTCAAGATATTT.